Listed below are T cell receptor beta chains from one sample, sequenced in a study of type 1 regulatory T cells. TCRdb ran MiXCR on the reads and lists one entry per CDR3 protein. Of over 90,000 distinct CDR3 sequences listed, about 28% are singletons. What was sequenced was CD4+ T cells, either the whole sample or a sorted fraction (not recorded which). The receptors come from a human donor in good health. CDR3s include the opening cysteine and the closing phenylalanine or tryptophan. Fields, in order: V gene, J gene, D gene, CDR3 protein. The D gene is left open where the match is weak.

V gene: TRBV20-1; J gene: TRBJ2-3; D gene: TRBD2; CDR3 protein: CSAVPGGSTDTQYF
V gene: TRBV5-1; J gene: TRBJ2-7; D gene: TRBD2; CDR3 protein: CASSPIAGATKQYF
V gene: TRBV20-1; J gene: TRBJ2-4; D gene: NA; CDR3 protein: CSALRQSRAKNIQYF
V gene: TRBV20-1; J gene: TRBJ2-1; D gene: TRBD1; CDR3 protein: CSAPSVPGGQFF
V gene: TRBV27; J gene: TRBJ2-5; D gene: NA; CDR3 protein: CASSQEQGTGTETQYF
V gene: TRBV10-2; J gene: TRBJ2-2; D gene: NA; CDR3 protein: CASSQLLNTGELFF
V gene: TRBV5-8; J gene: TRBJ2-2; D gene: TRBD1; CDR3 protein: CASSLGDRWNTGELFF
V gene: TRBV5-1; J gene: TRBJ2-1; D gene: TRBD2; CDR3 protein: CASSPPGLGNNEQFF
V gene: TRBV5-1; J gene: TRBJ2-5; D gene: NA; CDR3 protein: CASMGTGAREAQYF
V gene: TRBV5-1; J gene: TRBJ2-1; D gene: TRBD2; CDR3 protein: CASSSLKGLAISEQFF
V gene: TRBV10-3; J gene: TRBJ2-7; D gene: TRBD1; CDR3 protein: CASQAGQVTYEQYF
V gene: TRBV4-3; J gene: TRBJ2-2; D gene: NA; CDR3 protein: CVSSQAGANTGELFF
V gene: TRBV6-2/TRBV6-3; J gene: TRBJ1-2; D gene: TRBD1; CDR3 protein: CASRKSGQGLPPYGYTF
V gene: TRBV27; J gene: TRBJ1-5; D gene: TRBD1; CDR3 protein: CASSSGTGVNQPQHF
V gene: TRBV29-1; J gene: TRBJ2-7; D gene: TRBD1; CDR3 protein: CSVGQGLGEQYF
V gene: TRBV24-1; J gene: TRBJ1-2; D gene: NA; CDR3 protein: CATSESDSNYGYTF
V gene: TRBV4-3; J gene: TRBJ2-4; D gene: TRBD2; CDR3 protein: CASSQEVGLAEKNIQYF
V gene: TRBV12-3/TRBV12-4; J gene: TRBJ2-3; D gene: TRBD1; CDR3 protein: CASREDRGRSTDTQYF
V gene: TRBV5-5; J gene: TRBJ1-6; D gene: NA; CDR3 protein: CASSLSQLNSPLHF
V gene: TRBV5-1; J gene: TRBJ1-2; D gene: NA; CDR3 protein: CASSDRNDYGYTF
V gene: TRBV20-1; J gene: TRBJ1-5; D gene: NA; CDR3 protein: CSATGNQPQHF
V gene: TRBV2; J gene: TRBJ1-2; D gene: TRBD1; CDR3 protein: CASRVGQDYGYTF